The present T cell receptor beta chain was sequenced within a study of shared clonotypes between healthy human individuals. This CDR3 spans 12 amino acids. From germline, CDR1 is SNHLY and CDR2 FYNNEI. This table comes from immunoSEQ multiplex PCR, and its TCRdb copy is limited to in-frame clones, with some not included. The sample shows millions of clones, just over 90% of them seen only once. This sequence was found in a young man in good health. The chain uses TRBV2 and TRBJ1-2, with D unresolved. Sequencing used naive CD4+ T cells sorted from blood. Noted subset: CD45RA+ positively selected. The CDR3 sequence: CTWQDANYGYTF. The CDR3 DNA reads as TGTACCTGGCAGGACGCTAACTATGGCTACACCTTC. Full variable domain (remainder filled in from reference TRBV2 and TRBJ1-2): EPEVTQTPSHQVTQMGQEVILRCVPISNHLYFYWYRQILGQKVEFLVSFYNNEISEKSEIFDDQFSVERPDGSNFTLKIRSTKLEDSAMYFCTWQDANYGYTFGSGTRLTVV.